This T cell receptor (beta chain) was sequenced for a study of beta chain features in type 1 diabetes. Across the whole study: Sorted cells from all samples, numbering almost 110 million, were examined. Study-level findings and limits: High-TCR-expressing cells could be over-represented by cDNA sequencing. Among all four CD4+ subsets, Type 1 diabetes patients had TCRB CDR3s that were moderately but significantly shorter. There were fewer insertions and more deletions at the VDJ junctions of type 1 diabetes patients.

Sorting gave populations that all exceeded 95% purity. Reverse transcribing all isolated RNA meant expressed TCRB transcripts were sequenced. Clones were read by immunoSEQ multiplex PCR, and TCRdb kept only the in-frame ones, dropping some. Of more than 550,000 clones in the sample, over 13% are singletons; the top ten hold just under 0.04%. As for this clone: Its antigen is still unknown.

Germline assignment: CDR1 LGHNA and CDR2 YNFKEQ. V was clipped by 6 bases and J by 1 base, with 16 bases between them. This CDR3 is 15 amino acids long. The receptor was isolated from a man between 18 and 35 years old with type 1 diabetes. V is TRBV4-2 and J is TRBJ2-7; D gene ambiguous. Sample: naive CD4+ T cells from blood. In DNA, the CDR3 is TGTGCCAGCAGTACGACCGACGCCCCATCCTACGAGCAGTACTTC. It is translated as CASSTTDAPSYEQYF.